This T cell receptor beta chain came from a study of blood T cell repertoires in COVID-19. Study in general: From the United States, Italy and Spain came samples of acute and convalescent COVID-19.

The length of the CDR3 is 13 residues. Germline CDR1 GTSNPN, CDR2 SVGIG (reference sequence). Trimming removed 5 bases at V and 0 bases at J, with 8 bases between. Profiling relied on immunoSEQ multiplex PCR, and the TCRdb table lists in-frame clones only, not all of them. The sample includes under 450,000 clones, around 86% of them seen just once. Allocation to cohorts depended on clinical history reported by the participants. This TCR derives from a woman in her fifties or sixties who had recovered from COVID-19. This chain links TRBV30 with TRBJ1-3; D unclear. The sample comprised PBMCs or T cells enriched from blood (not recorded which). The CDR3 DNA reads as TGTGCCTGGTCAGGAAACTCTGGAAACACCATATATTTT. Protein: CAWSGNSGNTIYF.